This T cell receptor (beta chain) was captured in a study of T-cell memory formation after mild COVID-19. Per germline, CDR1 DFQATT and CDR2 SNEGSKA (reference sequence). V gave up 5 bases and J gave up 6 bases, with 13 bases separating them. The CDR3 spans 12 residues. TCRdb re-analysed the 5' RACE reads in MiXCR, keeping a single row per CDR3 protein. The data show about 210,000 distinct CDR3 sequences, with 10% seen just once and less than 4% held by the top ten. Study results and caveats: The study found balanced CD4/CD8 in clones contracting day 15 to 85 and a CD4+ lean in later expanders.

With regard to this clonotype: What it binds is not known.

The chain carries TRBV20-1 and TRBJ1-1; D remains ambiguous. The clonotype originates from a man younger than 30 who had mild COVID-19 (a few samples of this study predate the infection). Cell type and time point are not known. Material: PBMCs or a T cell subset sorted from them (not recorded which). CDR3 nucleotide sequence: TGCAGTGCTGCCTTCCCTCGGCCTGAAGCTTTCTTT. Its protein is CSAAFPRPEAFF.